The 10 T cell receptor beta chains below were found in one sample sequenced in a study of CD8+ T cells in alopecia areata. Noted treatment: oral pan-JAK inhibitor, 5-10 mg twice daily. Reverse transcribed after extraction, RNA yielded cDNA as the sequencing template. The method was immunoSEQ multiplex PCR; TCRdb's version includes in-frame clones alone and lacks a portion of them. The sample has 150,000 to 200,000 clones; 60% are singletons. The specimen was CD4+ T cells sorted from blood, collected at week 24, from a patient treated with tofacitinib. Every receptor here comes from a human donor with alopecia areata.

This chain uses TRBV2 with TRBJ2-1; 9 bases are shared with TRBD1. Trimming cost V 7 bases and J 7 bases; bases outside gene matches: 14. The CDR3 is made up of 16 amino acids. Germline V gives CDR1 SNHLY, CDR2 FYNNEI. In nucleotides, the CDR3 is TGTGCCAGCAACCCCCCCCGTGACAGGGGGTGGAATGAGCAGTTCTTC. Translated, it gives CASNPPRDRGWNEQFF. Filled out from reference TRBV2 and TRBJ2-1, the complete variable domain reads EPEVTQTPSHQVTQMGQEVILRCVPISNHLYFYWYRQILGQKVEFLVSFYNNEISEKSEIFDDQFSVERPDGSNFTLKIRSTKLEDSAMYFCASNPPRDRGWNEQFFGPGTRLTVL.

This sequence joins TRBV19 and TRBJ2-1; D is tentatively TRBD1 or TRBD2 (5 bases each). CDR3 size: 15 residues. V lost 5 bases to trimming and J lost 0 bases, with 11 bases between them. Germline lookup yields CDR1 LNHDA and CDR2 SQIVND (reference sequence). CDR3 nucleotide sequence: TGTGCCAGTAGTCGCGAGGGGAGCTCCTACAATGAGCAGTTCTTC. Amino acid sequence: CASSREGSSYNEQFF.

This sequence joins TRBV30 and TRBJ1-1; D gene ambiguous. Trimming shortened V by 2 bases and J by 2 bases, and 12 bases separated the two germline ends. The CDR3 runs to 14 residues. Germline lookup yields CDR1 GTSNPN and CDR2 SVGIG (reference sequence). CDR3 region: CAWSRLGSNTEAFF. The CDR3 DNA follows: TGTGCCTGGAGTCGGTTGGGCAGTAACACTGAAGCTTTCTTT. Based on the CDR3 plus reference TRBV30 and TRBJ1-1, the full variable domain is SQTIHQWPATLVQPVGSPLSLECTVEGTSNPNLYWYRQAAGRGLQLLFYSVGIGQISSEVPQNLSASRPQDRQFILSSKKLLLSDSGFYLCAWSRLGSNTEAFFGQGTRLTVV.

There are a few counts of this clone. V usage is TRBV29-1 and J usage is TRBJ1-2; possible D gene TRBD1, 5 bases. Per the germline V gene, CDR1 is SQVTM and CDR2 is ANQGSEA. The germline V and J ends were trimmed by 6 bases and 8 bases, with 19 bases remaining between them. This CDR3 has 13 residues. This chain's CDR3 is CSVGGTDLRGYTF. DNA of the CDR3: TGCAGCGTAGGTGGGACGGATCTTAGGGGCTACACCTTC.

V and J are TRBV2 and TRBJ2-7; a possible D gene is TRBD1 (6 bases). V was trimmed by 4 bases and J by 5 bases, leaving 12 bases between them. The CDR3 sequence is 13 residues long. The V gene's germline CDR1 is SNHLY and CDR2 FYNNEI. CDR3 protein: CASSGQGKHEQYF. The CDR3 bases are TGTGCCAGCAGTGGCCAGGGGAAACACGAGCAGTACTTC.

The chain uses TRBV29-1 and TRBJ1-4, with D uncertain. The germline gives CDR1 SQVTM, CDR2 ANQGSEA. CDR3 length equals 12 residues. The V end was cut by 5 bases, the J end by 3 bases, with 7 bases between. In DNA, the CDR3 is TGCAGCGTTCGGGTTTCTAATGAAAAACTGTTTTTT. Translating gives CSVRVSNEKLFF.

The DNA of the CDR3 is TGCGCCAGCAGCCAAGTTCTAGGGGTGAGAAGCACCGGGGAGCTGTTTTTT. Residues: CASSQVLGVRSTGELFF. This chain links TRBV4-3 with TRBJ2-2; tentative D call: TRBD1 (5 bases). The CDR3 has 17 amino acids. Germline assignment: CDR1 LGHNA and CDR2 YSLEER. Trimming shortened V by 1 base and J by 4 bases, and 16 bases separated the two germline ends.

V usage is TRBV14 and J usage is TRBJ2-7, with D possibly matching TRBD2 (5 bases). This CDR3 has 17 amino acids. The V end lost 3 bases, the J end lost 7 bases, and 25 bases lay between the germline ends. Germline V gene sequence: CDR1 SGHDN, CDR2 FVKESK. Written as DNA, the CDR3 is TGTGCCAGCAGCCACCCCGAGGCCCGCGGGTCCCTACGGGAGCAGTACTTC. Amino acid sequence: CASSHPEARGSLREQYF.

The chain carries TRBV6-5 and TRBJ1-1; a weak D match, TRBD1 (6 bases). The germline V gene has CDR1 MNHEY and CDR2 SVGAGI. The V and J ends lost 5 bases and 1 base respectively, with 8 bases between them. CDR3 length: 13 residues. CDR3 DNA sequence: TGTGCCAGCAGTAGGACAGAGAACACTGAAGCTTTCTTT. It yields the protein CASSRTENTEAFF.

In its sample, this clone was seen once. The V call is TRBV7-3, the J call TRBJ2-3, with D perhaps TRBD2 (6 bases). Germline V gene lookup returns CDR1 SGHTA and CDR2 FQGTGA. The CDR3 covers 14 residues. Trimming pared 3 bases from V and 4 bases from J, leaving 11 bases between. CDR3 in DNA: TGTGCCAGCAGCTTCGGCGGGGAAGCAGATACGCAGTATTTT. As protein: CASSFGGEADTQYF.